These 19 T cell receptor beta chains were sequenced from one sample in a study of a mutant IDH1 vaccine in newly diagnosed glioma. The assay was immunoSEQ multiplex PCR, and TCRdb's table has in-frame clones only and misses some. This sample has about 32,000 clones, with around three quarters found just once. Indicated time point: week 35, safety follow-up. Doses of 300 ug of mutant IDH1 20-mer peptide were given with topical imiquimod. Their antigens remain unidentified. This material consisted of PBMCs, taken from a glioma patient whose treatment included an IDH1 peptide vaccine. The source is a woman aged 25 to 39 with glioma. Some clones in this sample may be carry-over from other donors' samples.

The V and J genes are TRBV14 and TRBJ1-5; 7 nucleotides align to TRBD1. The CDR3 extends over 15 amino acids. J lost 4 bases, V lost 1 base, and 4 bases had no gene match. Germline V CDR1 and CDR2: SGHDN, FVKESK. The CDR3 protein is CASSQGPGGNQPQHF. The CDR3 region has the DNA TGTGCCAGCAGCCAAGGCCCAGGGGGGAATCAGCCCCAGCATTTT.

The V gene is TRBV6-1, the J gene TRBJ2-3; D may be TRBD2 (7 bases). There are 16 residues in the CDR3. Trimming took 4 bases from V and 3 from J, leaving 17 bases between them. Germline assignment: CDR1 MNHNS and CDR2 SASEGT. CDR3 sequence: CASSGLRGGGTDTQYF. The CDR3 DNA reads TGTGCCAGCAGTGGACTGAGGGGGGGAGGAACAGATACGCAGTATTTT.

The chain employs TRBV25-1 and TRBJ2-2, with D uncertain. This CDR3 has 15 residues. V was shortened by 6 bases and J by 6 bases, with 17 bases between the two germline ends. Germline CDR1 MGHDK, CDR2 SYGVNS. The CDR3 nucleotides are TGTGCCAGCAGCTCCGGGCCCCTTATCCCCGGGGAGCTGTTTTTT. Encoded protein: CASSSGPLIPGELFF. The whole variable domain, remainder taken from reference TRBV25-1 and TRBJ2-2, is EADIYQTPRYLVIGTGKKITLECSQTMGHDKMYWYQQDPGMELHLIHYSYGVNSTEKGDLSSESTVSRIRTEHFPLTLESARPSHTSQYLCASSSGPLIPGELFFGEGSRLTVL.

V is TRBV7-2 and J is TRBJ1-5, with 9 positions matching TRBD1. Germline V CDR1 and CDR2: SGHTA, FQGNSA. Trimming cost V 5 bases and J 8 bases; bases outside gene matches: 7. The CDR3 consists of 14 residues. The CDR3 reads CASSQGQGQEPQHF. The CDR3 region has the DNA TGTGCCAGCAGCCAAGGACAGGGGCAGGAGCCCCAGCATTTT.

The chain links TRBV19 to TRBJ1-4; maybe TRBD1 (5 bases). CDR3 length equals 15 residues. The V end was cut by 3 bases, the J end by 8 bases, with 16 bases between. CDR1 and CDR2 (germline): LNHDA, SQIVND (reference sequence). The CDR3 DNA is TGTGCCAGTAGTATTTTTGGTGTGGGGGACGAAAAACTGTTTTTT. Amino acids: CASSIFGVGDEKLFF.

Regarding this clone: Sequence at one end of the junction differs from germline and may be a read error. The V call is TRBV2, the J call TRBJ2-7, with D possibly TRBD2 on 7 matching bases. CDR3 length: 15 amino acids. Germline lookup yields CDR1 SNHLY and CDR2 FYNNEI. The chain's CDR3 is CVSSEWGGWVYEQYF. CDR3 DNA sequence: TGTGTCAGCAGTGAATGGGGGGGCTGGGTCTACGAGCAGTACTTC.

The chain recombines TRBV10-1 with TRBJ2-3, with D maybe TRBD1 (5 bases). The germline V and J ends were trimmed by 2 bases and 14 bases, with 17 bases remaining between them. This CDR3 is built from 13 residues. The germline V gene has CDR1 WNHNN and CDR2 SYGVQD (reference sequence). The CDR3 region is CASSEDRQSLWYF. CDR3 nucleotide sequence: TGCGCCAGCAGTGAGGACAGACAAAGTCTCTGGTATTTT.

The J gene is TRBJ2-3, the V gene TRBV13; TRBD2 is a possible D gene (7 bases). The CDR3 sequence is 15 residues long. The V end lost 4 bases, the J end lost 2 bases, and 13 bases lay between the germline ends. Germline V gene lookup returns CDR1 PRHDT and CDR2 FYEKMQ (reference sequence). Written as DNA, the CDR3 is TGTGCCAGCAGCTCCCGGGGGGCGGACACAGATACGCAGTATTTT. Translating gives CASSSRGADTDTQYF.

This sequence joins TRBV30 and TRBJ1-6; 12 bases align to TRBD1. Germline V gene sequence: CDR1 GTSNPN, CDR2 SVGIG (reference sequence). This CDR3 contains 12 residues. The V and J ends lost 7 bases and 9 bases, in that order; junction bases with no gene match: 1. As DNA, the CDR3 is TGTGCCTCGGGACAGGGGGCTTCACCCCTCCACTTT. Amino acid sequence: CASGQGASPLHF.

The chain employs TRBV5-4 and TRBJ2-1; weak D call: TRBD2 (6 bases). V was cut by 0 bases and J by 4 bases, with 14 bases left in between. CDR1 is SGHNT and CDR2 is YYREEE in the germline V gene (reference sequence). This CDR3 has 16 residues. CDR3: CASSLGLAIDYNEQFF. CDR3 DNA sequence: TGTGCCAGCAGCTTGGGCCTAGCGATCGATTACAATGAGCAGTTCTTC.

The rearrangement links TRBV2 to TRBJ1-3, with D unclear. V was cut by 5 bases and J by 7 bases, with 9 bases left in between. In germline, CDR1 is SNHLY, CDR2 FYNNEI. This CDR3 spans 12 amino acids. The CDR3 DNA is TGTGCCAGCAGTTCGGGAGTGAACACCATATATTTT. Its translation is CASSSGVNTIYF.

The CDR3 loop is CASSLNLDSSGEQYF. Written as DNA, the CDR3 is TGTGCCAGCAGCTTAAACCTGGACAGTAGTGGCGAGCAGTACTTC. V usage is TRBV7-6 and J usage is TRBJ2-7; a possible D gene is TRBD1 (6 bases). Per the germline V gene, CDR1 is SGHVS and CDR2 is FNYEAQ. V shed 2 bases and J shed 6 bases, with 17 bases lying between them. The CDR3 runs 15 residues.

Comments on this clone: One junction end disagrees with the germline gene, perhaps due to a read error. The chain has TRBV27 and TRBJ1-5; TRBD1 might be the D (5 bases). CDR3 length: 15 amino acids. The germline CDR1 and CDR2 sequences are MNHEY and SMNVEV (reference sequence). CDR3 sequence reads: CASGFVGAVGQPQHF. The CDR3 DNA reads as TGTGCCAGCGGTTTTGTAGGGGCAGTAGGACAGCCCCAGCATTTT.

V is TRBV19 and J is TRBJ2-5; 8 bases map to TRBD1. J gave up 5 bases and V 8 bases, and 4 bases lay outside the gene matches. CDR1 is LNHDA, CDR2 SQIVND, per germline (reference sequence). The CDR3 extends over 12 amino acids. This chain's CDR3 is CASEDRDETQYF. CDR3 DNA sequence: TGTGCCAGTGAGGACAGGGATGAGACCCAGTACTTC.

This clone was seen more than once but under ten times. This chain connects TRBV5-1 to TRBJ1-2, with D unclear. V shed 0 bases and J shed 0 bases, with 9 bases lying between them. The CDR3 contains 15 residues. Germline V gene data show CDR1 as SGHRS and CDR2 as YFSETQ. CDR3 region: CASSLAEAANYGYTF. CDR3 DNA: TGCGCCAGCAGCTTGGCCGAGGCCGCTAACTATGGCTACACCTTC. Using reference TRBV5-1 and TRBJ1-2 for the parts outside the CDR3, the full variable domain is KAGVTQTPRYLIKTRGQQVTLSCSPISGHRSVSWYQQTPGQGLQFLFEYFSETQRNKGNFPGRFSGRQFSNSRSEMNVSTLELGDSALYLCASSLAEAANYGYTFGSGTRLTVV.

This chain links TRBV5-6 with TRBJ2-2, with 8 bases that match TRBD1. Germline lookup yields CDR1 SGHDT and CDR2 YYEEEE. J lost 0 bases, V lost 1 base, and 5 bases had no gene match. This CDR3 is built from 17 residues. The CDR3 nucleotides read TGTGCCAGCAGCTTGTACGAGACAGGGGCGAACACCGGGGAGCTGTTTTTT. Its translation: CASSLYETGANTGELFF.

The chain employs TRBV19 and TRBJ2-2, with D possibly matching TRBD2 (6 bases). The CDR3 totals 15 residues. Germline V gene sequence: CDR1 LNHDA, CDR2 SQIVND (reference sequence). V was trimmed by 2 bases and J by 4 bases, leaving 11 bases between them. The CDR3 DNA sequence: TGTGCCAGTAGTATATACGGGAGCCTCACCGGGGAGCTGTTTTTT. Its protein product is CASSIYGSLTGELFF. Based on the CDR3 plus reference TRBV19 and TRBJ2-2, the full variable domain is DGGITQSPKYLFRKEGQNVTLSCEQNLNHDAMYWYRQDPGQGLRLIYYSQIVNDFQKGDIAEGYSVSREKKESFPLTVTSAQKNPTAFYLCASSIYGSLTGELFFGEGSRLTVL.

V usage is TRBV9 and J usage is TRBJ2-7; D ambiguous. V lost 0 bases, J lost 7 bases, and 14 bases lay in between. The CDR3 length is 14 residues. Germline V gene data show CDR1 as SGDLS and CDR2 as YYNGEE. DNA for the CDR3: TGTGCCAGCAGCGTAGGAGGTGCTGATGCTGAGCAGTACTTC. This sequence encodes CASSVGGADAEQYF.

The chain combines TRBV15 with TRBJ1-5; 7 nucleotides line up with TRBD1. The V gene's germline CDR1 is LNHNV and CDR2 YYDKDF (reference sequence). The CDR3 contains 14 residues. With 5 bases clipped from V and 5 bases from J, the junction kept 6 bases outside the gene matches. In DNA form, the CDR3 reads TGTGCCACCAGCGACAGGGTGGTCGATCAGCCCCAGCATTTT. Its translation: CATSDRVVDQPQHF.